The present T cell receptor beta chain was sequenced within a study of early T cells in non-severe SARS-CoV-2 infection (dated by TCRdb to the early 2020s). At the level of the whole study: Because TCR sequencing relied on bulk RNA taken from unsorted whole blood, pairing of alpha and beta chains was not possible.

Library method: 5' RACE. The instrument was a NextSeq 500. To correct for sequencing error and PCR bias, the TCR library protocol tagged individual cDNA molecules with unique molecular identifiers. Sequencing covered both TCR alpha and beta chains, and within each sample the abundances of alpha and beta sequences were tightly co-correlated. The study's processing was this. Decombinator V4 was used to perform V gene, J gene and CDR3 annotation of TCR sequences. TCRs were defined as expanded if a significant change between any two time points was detected under a Poisson model with p below 0.0001. TCR abundances were normalised to the total number of TCRs sequenced per sample and expressed as counts per million. MAIT TCRs were defined by TRAV1-2 paired with TRAJ12, TRAJ20 or TRAJ33, and iNKT TCRs by TRAV10 paired with TRAJ18. VDJdb, accessed 1 November 2021, was searched for CMV, EBV and SARS-CoV-2 annotated TCRs, with TCRs annotated for multiple antigens excluded. The public reads were run again by TCRdb, first through fastp at Q25 and then through MiXCR, and only productive beta chains were kept. Each CDR3 protein appears once, grouped with its most common genes and DNA. It is TCRdb's table, rather than the study itself, that gives the V and J calls and clone size. This sample holds tens of thousands of distinct CDR3 sequences; 5.8% were observed only once. The ten most abundant clones make up 7% to 8.5% of the sample.

Broad study findings and their caveats: VDJdb matching was skewed toward anti-spike CD8 responses and likely underestimated virus-specific expansions by missing private and CD4 specificities.

At the junction V is shortened by 3 bases and J by 0 bases; bases outside the gene matches: 14. Reading from cysteine to phenylalanine, the CDR3 counts 19 amino acids. The read is trimmed to its CDR3 DNA, 57 bases read in frame from base 1. The germline V gene sets CDR1 to SQVTM and CDR2 to ANQGSEA. The study was a case-control design nested within a healthcare worker cohort in London, UK, with weekly nasopharyngeal swab PCR tests and blood sampling. Healthcare workers were enrolled in the week of the UK lockdown, from 23 to 31 March 2020, and were followed every week for up to roughly 16 weeks. This clonotype has ten or more counts. Its antigen remains unidentified. No per-base quality is available; no much larger clone lies one base away.

Rearrangement joined TRBV29-1 to TRBJ2-7; 13 bases in the middle match TRBD2. The TCR originated in an adult who was a healthcare worker with PCR-confirmed SARS-CoV-2 infection or an uninfected control (not recorded which). The sample comprised whole blood. The CDR3 amino acid sequence is: CSVEATSGRAYRSSYEQYF. DNA sequence: TGCAGCGTTGAGGCTACTAGCGGGAGGGCCTATAGGAGCTCCTACGAGCAGTACTTC.